The sequence of this T cell receptor (beta chain) was determined in a study of cytomegalovirus exposure and HLA in healthy donors. Study summary: Researchers previously reported finding more than 100 million unique TCR beta sequences from 150 million to 200 million T cells.

From germline, CDR1 is MNHNS and CDR2 SASEGT. The CDR3 contains 17 residues. Remarks on this clone: The antigen is unknown.

It was with 60 Vbeta and 13 Jbeta primers that the PCR ran. The assay was immunoSEQ multiplex PCR, and TCRdb's table has in-frame clones only and misses some. The data contain about 140,000 clones, roughly 80% of them singletons. At collection, donors were nominally healthy, but unrecorded immune exposures were probable. Study-level findings and limits: The number of N-insertions in an Asian-associated ancestry cluster was reportedly below the 666-donor mean in a later analysis. The sole available immune exposure information was CMV serostatus.

The sequencing sample was made of PBMCs. The V call is TRBV6-1, the J call TRBJ2-5, with D perhaps TRBD2 (5 bases). The J call may be wrong; the DNA end is better matched by TRBJ2-7. This clonotype was obtained from a man aged 40-49 years in good health and CMV-seropositive. The chain's CDR3 is CASSEKAGGGPPYEQYF. The CDR3 nucleotides are TGTGCCAGCAGTGAAAAAGCCGGAGGAGGCCCTCCCTACGAGCAGTACTTC.